This T cell receptor beta chain was captured in a study of OX40 agonist ivuxolimab in advanced cancers. Germline V lookup: CDR1 SGHRS, CDR2 YFSETQ. The CDR3 sequence is 17 residues long. The germline V and J ends were trimmed by 2 bases and 1 base, with 17 bases remaining between them. The data were produced by immunoSEQ multiplex PCR, yet TCRdb's version contains in-frame clones alone and is incomplete. The profile shows under 35,000 clones, roughly 80% of them singletons. The receptor comes from an adult with an advanced solid tumor such as melanoma, head and neck, liver or kidney cancer. The sample here was CD4+ or CD8+ T cells sorted from blood, taken in a trial of the OX40 agonist ivuxolimab. The V gene is TRBV5-1, the J gene TRBJ2-3, with no clear D. The CDR3 nucleotides read TGCGCCAGCAGCTTCACCTCTTTCGAGACCCGCACAGATACGCAGTATTTT. This gives the protein CASSFTSFETRTDTQYF.